One sample yielded the 27 T cell receptor beta chains listed below, sequenced in a study of lung T cells in sarcoidosis with Löfgren's syndrome. MiXCR, applied by TCRdb to the reads, yields one record per CDR3 protein. The profile shows just under 20,000 distinct CDR3 sequences, less than 25% of them singletons. The sequenced sample was CD4+ T cells from PBMCs. The receptors stem from a human donor with sarcoidosis (Löfgren's syndrome or another form), or a control subject (not recorded which).

This clonotype was picked up a small number of times. V usage is TRBV19 and J usage is TRBJ2-1; TRBD2 agrees at 14 bases. Trimming removed 2 bases from V and 7 bases from J; junction bases left unmatched: 4. The germline V gene has CDR1 LNHDA and CDR2 SQIVND (reference sequence). This CDR3 has 16 amino acids. The CDR3 region has the DNA TGTGCCAGTAGTATACGGGGGACTAGCGGGAGTAATGAGCAGTTCTTC. It encodes CASSIRGTSGSNEQFF.

This clonotype was seen repeatedly, ten times or more. The chain recombines TRBV2 with TRBJ1-1; no firm D call. The CDR3 totals 13 residues. The V end lost 8 bases, the J end lost 3 bases, and 13 bases lay between the germline ends. Germline V lookup: CDR1 SNHLY, CDR2 FYNNEI. The CDR3 loop reads CASVWTADTEAFF. In DNA, the CDR3 is TGTGCCAGCGTTTGGACTGCCGACACTGAAGCTTTCTTT.

As to this clonotype: A junction boundary mismatches the germline segment, possibly from a read error. The V gene is TRBV27, the J gene TRBJ2-3; 10 bases map to TRBD1. The CDR3 has 16 residues. The germline V gene encodes CDR1 MNHEY and CDR2 SMNVEV (reference sequence). CDR3 sequence (DNA): TGTGCCGGCAGTTTACGCGGACAGGGGGTTGCAGATACGCAGTATTTT. Its protein product is CAGSLRGQGVADTQYF.

Note on this clonotype: A read error may explain this, as a much larger clone is one base away. The chain links TRBV12-3 or TRBV12-4 to TRBJ2-7, with a tentative D call TRBD1 (6 bases). The CDR3 length is 14 residues. DNA for the CDR3: TGTGCCAGCAGCCGAGAGACAGGATCCTACGAGAAGTACTTC. Translated: CASSRETGSYEKYF.

This clonotype was picked up many times. The CDR3 region has the DNA TGTGCCATCAGTGAAGGGACAGGCAATAATTCACCCCTCCACTTT. This encodes CAISEGTGNNSPLHF. V is TRBV10-3 and J is TRBJ1-6; 8 bases align to TRBD1. This CDR3 region has 15 residues. CDR1 and CDR2 (germline): ENHRY, SYGVKD. The V and J ends lost 3 bases and 5 bases, in that order; junction bases with no gene match: 3.

This clonotype was counted many times. The rearrangement uses TRBV19 and TRBJ1-5; possible D gene TRBD1, 6 bases. Germline CDR1 is LNHDA and CDR2 is SQIVND (reference sequence). The V gene lost 2 bases and the J gene lost 2 bases, with 16 bases spanning the gap. The CDR3 has 17 amino acids. The CDR3 DNA is TGTGCCAGTAGTATAACCACCAGGGGTACCGGCAATCAGCCCCAGCATTTT. Its protein is CASSITTRGTGNQPQHF. Full variable domain (rest looked up from reference TRBV19 and TRBJ1-5): DGGITQSPKYLFRKEGQNVTLSCEQNLNHDAMYWYRQDPGQGLRLIYYSQIVNDFQKGDIAEGYSVSREKKESFPLTVTSAQKNPTAFYLCASSITTRGTGNQPQHFGDGTRLSIL.

This clonotype ranks as medium-sized. The chain uses TRBV28 and TRBJ1-5, with a tentative D call TRBD1 (5 bases). Germline V gene lookup returns CDR1 MDHEN and CDR2 SYDVKM. The CDR3 runs to 15 residues. The V gene lost 3 bases and the J gene lost 1 base, with 10 bases spanning the gap. CDR3 protein: CASSFQGWSNQPQHF. Here the CDR3 DNA reads TGTGCCAGCAGTTTTCAGGGATGGAGCAATCAGCCCCAGCATTTT.

This clonotype is labeled as medium-sized (0.01 to 0.1%). J is TRBJ1-6 and V is TRBV7-2, with D uncertain. There are 12 residues in the CDR3. The germline V and J ends were trimmed by 7 bases and 10 bases, with 11 bases remaining between them. The V gene's germline CDR1 is SGHTA and CDR2 FQGNSA. The CDR3 DNA reads as TGTGCCAGCACCACAACAGAATCACCCCTCCACTTT. Translation: CASTTTESPLHF.

This clonotype was seen at least ten times. V and J are TRBV7-2 and TRBJ2-3; tentatively, D is TRBD1 (6 bases). Germline assignment: CDR1 SGHTA and CDR2 FQGNSA. The ends were cut back, 5 bases at V and 2 bases at J, with 17 bases in the middle. CDR3 length: 16 amino acids. In DNA, the CDR3 is TGTGCCAGCAGCCGAGGTCCCAGGGGACACACAGATACGCAGTATTTT. This codes for CASSRGPRGHTDTQYF.

This clonotype was picked up many times. The chain joins TRBV20-1 to TRBJ2-7; 10 bases fit TRBD2. V shed 4 bases, J shed 7 bases, and the junction held 13 bases outside the gene matches. CDR3 length: 15 residues. Germline V gives CDR1 DFQATT, CDR2 SNEGSKA (reference sequence). The CDR3 loop reads CSATTGLAGVKEQYF. CDR3 DNA: TGCAGTGCTACTACCGGGCTAGCGGGAGTGAAAGAGCAGTACTTC.

This clonotype was seen many times. V usage is TRBV12-3 or TRBV12-4 and J usage is TRBJ2-1; D may be TRBD1 (6 bases). The CDR3 has 15 residues. V gave up 1 base and J gave up 8 bases, with 15 bases separating them. CDR3 residues: CASSLVGWGRDEQFF. CDR3 in DNA: TGTGCCAGCAGTTTAGTTGGTTGGGGGCGGGATGAGCAGTTCTTC.

This clonotype was detected many times. V is TRBV28 and J is TRBJ1-5, with TRBD1 matching 8 bases. With 3 bases clipped from V and 5 bases from J, the junction kept 6 bases outside the gene matches. CDR3 size: 15 residues. Germline loops: CDR1 MDHEN, CDR2 SYDVKM. CDR3 amino acids: CASSFGDRIHQPQHF. For the CDR3, the DNA is TGTGCCAGCAGTTTTGGGGACAGGATTCATCAGCCCCAGCATTTT. The full variable domain, with the rest looked up from reference TRBV28 and TRBJ1-5, is DVKVTQSSRYLVKRTGEKVFLECVQDMDHENMFWYRQDPGLGLRLIYFSYDVKMKEKGDIPEGYSVSREKKERFSLILESASTNQTSMYLCASSFGDRIHQPQHFGDGTRLSIL.

This clonotype showed up many times. The V gene is TRBV5-4, the J gene TRBJ1-6, with D possibly being TRBD1 (5 bases). The germline gives CDR1 SGHNT, CDR2 YYREEE (reference sequence). The V gene lost 1 base and the J gene lost 7 bases, with 12 bases spanning the gap. The CDR3 length is 15 residues. In nucleotides, the CDR3 is TGTGCCAGCAGCTTGATAGGGACTGAGAATTCACCCCTCCACTTT. It yields the protein CASSLIGTENSPLHF.

By frequency in the sample, this clonotype is medium-sized. The chain joins TRBV20-1 to TRBJ2-5; 10 positions agree with TRBD2. V shed 5 bases and J 2 bases; nucleotides not matched to a gene: 8. Germline V gives CDR1 DFQATT, CDR2 SNEGSKA (reference sequence). CDR3 length equals 15 residues. The CDR3 DNA sequence: TGCAGTGCTCCTACTCGACTAGCGGGTCAAGAGACCCAGTACTTC. This codes for CSAPTRLAGQETQYF.

This clonotype came up many times. As DNA, the CDR3 is TGCAGCGGGCGACAGGGTTGGAACACTGAAGCTTTCTTT. It yields the protein CSGRQGWNTEAFF. J is TRBJ1-1 and V is TRBV29-1; 7 bases line up with TRBD1. V was pared by 7 bases and J by 1 base, with 6 bases of the junction left unmatched. The CDR3 has 13 amino acids. Germline V gives CDR1 SQVTM, CDR2 ANQGSEA.

At least ten counts were recorded for this clonotype. The chain is built from TRBV7-9 and TRBJ2-1; 7 nucleotides agree with TRBD2. V was clipped by 3 bases and J by 6 bases; unmatched bases: 11. Looked up from germline, CDR1 is SEHNR and CDR2 is FQNEAQ (reference sequence). This CDR3 contains 16 residues. As DNA, the CDR3 is TGTGCCAGCAGCTTGCCCGGAGCGGGGACCCTCAATGAGCAGTTCTTC. Its translation: CASSLPGAGTLNEQFF.

This clonotype was seen many times. The chain recombines TRBV19 with TRBJ2-3; TRBD2 matches at 11 bases. CDR1 and CDR2 from the germline V gene are LNHDA and SQIVND (reference sequence). The CDR3 consists of 17 residues. Trimming removed 5 bases from V and 2 bases from J; junction bases left unmatched: 9. The CDR3 spells CASSALQLAGATDTQYF. The CDR3 DNA reads TGTGCCAGTAGTGCACTACAACTAGCGGGGGCCACAGATACGCAGTATTTT.

Details on this clonotype: A much larger clone differs by one base, so this may be a read error. The V and J genes are TRBV19 and TRBJ1-1; D is unclear. CDR1 and CDR2 from the germline V gene are LNHDA and SQIVND (reference sequence). V lost 5 bases to trimming and J lost 7 bases, with 17 bases between them. The CDR3 runs 14 residues. CDR3 in DNA: TGTGCCAGTAGTGCTCCGGGCCTCCGGATTGAAGCTTTCTTT. This translates into CASSAPGLRIEAFF. The variable domain in full, with the rest retrieved from reference TRBV19 and TRBJ1-1, is DGGITQSPKYLFRKEGQNVTLSCEQNLNHDAMYWYRQDPGQGLRLIYYSQIVNDFQKGDIAEGYSVSREKKESFPLTVTSAQKNPTAFYLCASSAPGLRIEAFFGQGTRLTVV.

Remarks on this clonotype: One base away lies a much larger clone, so this may be a sequencing read error. V gene TRBV3-1 combines with J gene TRBJ2-7, with TRBD1 matching over 8 bases. Germline CDR1 and CDR2: LGHDT and YNNKEL (reference sequence). CDR3 length: 15 amino acids. The CDR3 protein is CARSQEPGQDYEQYF. The DNA for the CDR3 is TGTGCCAGGAGCCAAGAACCGGGACAGGACTACGAGCAGTACTTC.

The genes are TRBV12-3 or TRBV12-4 and TRBJ2-5, with TRBD2 matching 12 bases. Trimming took 3 bases from V and 4 from J; bases not matched to a gene: 6. The CDR3 totals 16 residues. The CDR3 region has the DNA TGTGCCAGCAGTTTCTCTAGCGGGAGGGCCTTAGAGACCCAGTACTTC. It is translated as CASSFSSGRALETQYF.

This clonotype has at least ten counts. This sequence joins TRBV2 and TRBJ1-1, with 7 bases identical to TRBD1. V was pared by 6 bases and J by 3 bases, with 7 bases of the junction left unmatched. Germline-derived CDR1 and CDR2 are SNHLY and FYNNEI. This CDR3 region has 14 residues. The CDR3 here is CASSHRGMDTEAFF. The CDR3 bases are TGTGCCAGCAGCCACAGGGGCATGGACACTGAAGCTTTCTTT. The variable domain in full, with the rest retrieved from reference TRBV2 and TRBJ1-1, is EPEVTQTPSHQVTQMGQEVILRCVPISNHLYFYWYRQILGQKVEFLVSFYNNEISEKSEIFDDQFSVERPDGSNFTLKIRSTKLEDSAMYFCASSHRGMDTEAFFGQGTRLTVV.

Ten or more counts support this clonotype. The genes are TRBV30 and TRBJ2-3; D gene ambiguous. Germline V lookup: CDR1 GTSNPN, CDR2 SVGIG (reference sequence). V was pared by 3 bases and J by 3 bases, with 7 bases between. The CDR3 is 12 amino acids. CDR3 region: CAWRKRTDTQYF. The CDR3 nucleotides are TGTGCCTGGAGAAAAAGGACAGATACGCAGTATTTT.

This clonotype was seen repeatedly, ten times or more. The chain recombines TRBV2 with TRBJ1-2; the match to TRBD1 covers 8 bases. From germline, CDR1 is SNHLY and CDR2 FYNNEI. This CDR3 has 14 amino acids. V was pared by 0 bases and J by 7 bases, with 4 bases of the junction left unmatched. In DNA form, the CDR3 reads TGTGCCAGCAGTGAAGCGGGGCAGGGGGCTGGCTACACCTTC. Amino acids: CASSEAGQGAGYTF.

This clonotype is classed as medium-sized. The rearrangement joins TRBV28 to TRBJ2-5, with D unresolved. This CDR3 is 12 amino acids long. V was clipped by 6 bases and J by 5 bases, with 10 bases between them. In germline, CDR1 is MDHEN, CDR2 SYDVKM. CDR3 DNA: TGTGCCAGCAGCTCTGTTCGTGAGACCCAGTACTTC. Its protein is CASSSVRETQYF.

With regard to this clonotype: A clone one base away is much larger, so this may be a read error. The chain combines TRBV7-9 with TRBJ2-1; no firm D call. The germline V and J ends were trimmed by 2 bases and 9 bases, with 8 bases remaining between them. Per germline, CDR1 SEHNR and CDR2 FQNEAQ (reference sequence). The CDR3 loop spans 12 amino acids. In nucleotides, the CDR3 is TGTGCCAGCAGCTTAAGGAACACTGAGCAGTTCTTC. Its protein is CASSLRNTEQFF.

Concerning this clonotype: Just one base apart from a much larger clone, this may be a read error. V gene TRBV5-5 combines with J gene TRBJ1-1; possibly TRBD1 for D (5 bases). The ends were cut back, 1 base at V and 3 bases at J, with 10 bases in the middle. The CDR3 runs 14 residues. Germline V gene lookup returns CDR1 SGHKS and CDR2 YYEKEE (reference sequence). The chain's CDR3 is CASSLSLGDTEAFF. In nucleotides, the CDR3 is TGTGCCAGCAGCTTGTCTCTAGGGGACACTGAAGCTTTCTTT.

The chain employs TRBV5-6 and TRBJ2-1; the D is unclear. The germline V and J ends were trimmed by 7 bases and 5 bases, with 13 bases remaining between them. The length of the CDR3 is 13 residues. From germline, CDR1 is SGHDT and CDR2 YYEEEE. The CDR3 is CASFPMANNEQFF. CDR3 nucleotides: TGTGCCAGCTTCCCCATGGCTAACAATGAGCAGTTCTTC. The entire variable domain, with the rest obtained from reference TRBV5-6 and TRBJ2-1, is as follows: DAGVTQSPTHLIKTRGQQVTLRCSPKSGHDTVSWYQQALGQGPQFIFQYYEEEERQRGNFPDRFSGHQFPNYSSELNVNALLLGDSALYLCASFPMANNEQFFGPGTRLTVL.